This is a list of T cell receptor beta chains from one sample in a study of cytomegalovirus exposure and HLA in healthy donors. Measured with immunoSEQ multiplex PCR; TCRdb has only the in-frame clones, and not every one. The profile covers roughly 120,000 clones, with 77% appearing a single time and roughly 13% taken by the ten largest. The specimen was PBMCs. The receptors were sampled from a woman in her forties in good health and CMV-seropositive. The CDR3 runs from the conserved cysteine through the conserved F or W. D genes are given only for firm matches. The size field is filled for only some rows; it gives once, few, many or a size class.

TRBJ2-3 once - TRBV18 CASSPYTDTQYF TGTGCCAGCTCACCCTACACAGATACGCAGTATTTT
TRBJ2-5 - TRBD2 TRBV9 CASSVGGRASGETQYF TGTGCCAGCAGCGTAGGTGGGAGGGCGAGCGGCGAGACCCAGTACTTC
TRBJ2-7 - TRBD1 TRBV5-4 CASSRKDRGNEQYF TGTGCCAGCAGCCGGAAAGACAGGGGAAACGAGCAGTACTTC
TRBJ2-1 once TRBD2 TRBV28 CASSSLTSGRPLEQFF TGTGCCAGCAGTTCCCTGACTAGCGGGAGGCCACTTGAGCAGTTCTTC
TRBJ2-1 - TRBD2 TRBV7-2 CASSLRLAGYNEQFF TGTGCCAGCAGCCTACGACTAGCGGGGTACAATGAGCAGTTCTTC
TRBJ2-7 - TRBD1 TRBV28 CASSEQGASYEQYF TGTGCCAGCAGTGAGCAGGGGGCATCCTACGAGCAGTACTTC
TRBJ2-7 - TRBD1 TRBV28 CASSLPGQGYEQYF TGTGCCAGCAGCCTCCCGGGACAGGGCTACGAGCAGTACTTC
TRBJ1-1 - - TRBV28 CASSRAGVGNTEAFF TGTGCCAGCAGTCGTGCAGGGGTCGGGAACACTGAAGCTTTCTTT
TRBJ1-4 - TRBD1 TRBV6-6 CASSPRTGRNEKLFF TGTGCCAGCAGTCCTCGGACAGGGAGGAATGAAAAACTGTTTTTT
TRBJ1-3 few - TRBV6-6 CASRSGLLRNTIYF TGTGCCAGCAGGAGCGGACTTCTCCGAAACACCATATATTTT
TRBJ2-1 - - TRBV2 CASTGQVYNEQFF TGTGCCAGCACAGGGCAAGTATACAATGAGCAGTTCTTC
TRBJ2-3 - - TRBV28 CASSSSPTDTQYF TGTGCCAGCAGTTCTTCCCCGACAGATACGCAGTATTTT
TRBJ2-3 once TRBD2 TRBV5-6 CASSPGLAGYTDTQYF TGTGCCAGCAGCCCGGGACTAGCGGGATACACAGATACGCAGTATTTT
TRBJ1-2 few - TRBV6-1 CASSETRMSDGYTF TGTGCCAGCAGTGAAACCAGGATGTCGGATGGCTACACCTTC
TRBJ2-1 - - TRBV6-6 CASSLGGDYNNEQFF TGTGCCAGCAGTTTAGGGGGGGACTACAACAATGAGCAGTTCTTC
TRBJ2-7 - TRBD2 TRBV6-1 CASRYTSGPYEQYF TGTGCCAGCAGGTACACTAGCGGTCCCTACGAGCAGTACTTC
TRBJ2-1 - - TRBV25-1 CASSESVAWIYNEQFF TGTGCCAGCAGTGAATCCGTAGCGTGGATTTACAATGAGCAGTTCTTC
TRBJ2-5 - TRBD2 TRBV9 CASSFSGTQETQYF TGTGCCAGCAGCTTTAGCGGGACCCAAGAGACCCAGTACTTC
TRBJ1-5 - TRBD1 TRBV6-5 CASRPGQGDQPQHF TGTGCCAGCAGACCGGGACAGGGTGATCAGCCCCAGCATTTT
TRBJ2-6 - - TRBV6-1 CASSVANPSGANVLTF TGTGCCAGCAGTGTGGCAAACCCCTCTGGGGCCAACGTCCTGACTTTC
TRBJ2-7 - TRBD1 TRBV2 CASSPDRGPYEQYF TGTGCCAGCAGCCCGGACAGGGGGCCCTACGAGCAGTACTTC
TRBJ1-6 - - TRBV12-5 CASGTSNSPLHF TGTGCTAGTGGTACCAGTAATTCACCCCTCCACTTT